This T cell receptor (beta chain) was sequenced during a study of lymphopenia after photon versus proton radiotherapy. Study-level points and caveats: After the lymphocyte nadir, photon-treated repertoires showed oligoclonal expansion, especially of CD8+ Temra cells. Photon-treated patients lost naive T cells and TCR diversity; proton-treated stayed stable. In patients who died, overall survival fell as post-nadir TCR diversity dropped more. Better survival with proton therapy was suggested as possible, not demonstrated.

The CDR3 runs 13 residues. V was pared by 4 bases and J by 1 base, with 7 bases between. From germline, CDR1 is SEHNR and CDR2 FQNEAQ (reference sequence). Using immunoSEQ multiplex PCR, the repertoire was profiled, and TCRdb retains in-frame clones only, with some absent. The repertoire has roughly 57,000 clones, about 83% of them found once; the top ten carry roughly 27%. This clone showed up many times. The antigen is not known. Other DNA variants within this sample encode the same CDR3. The chain links TRBV7-9 to TRBJ1-1; D ambiguous. The specimen was peripheral blood, collected from a patient treated with photon-based radiotherapy. The sequence was collected from a man aged 50 or older with gastric cancer. In nucleotides, the CDR3 is TGTGCCAGCAGCTCCGCTCAGAACACTGAAGCTTTCTTT. This codes for CASSSAQNTEAFF.